A single sample is the source of the 22 T cell receptor beta chains below, sequenced in a study of blood T cell repertoires in COVID-19. Clones were sequenced by immunoSEQ multiplex PCR, and TCRdb holds only the in-frame ones, with some missing. Of approximately 50,000 clones in the sample, roughly 90% were seen once. The sequenced sample was peripheral blood. Every receptor here comes from a woman of 80 years or more with acute or convalescent COVID-19.

The chain couples TRBV6-1 to TRBJ1-1; D may be TRBD1 (5 bases). Germline CDR1 is MNHNS and CDR2 is SASEGT. The CDR3 totals 16 residues. V dropped 0 bases and J dropped 1 base, with 12 bases sitting between them. This chain's CDR3 is CASSEAGGGWNTEAFF. The CDR3 coding sequence is TGTGCCAGCAGTGAAGCGGGGGGAGGGTGGAACACTGAAGCTTTCTTT.

The V call is TRBV18, the J call TRBJ2-3; the match to TRBD2 covers 9 bases. Trimming removed 0 bases from V and 10 bases from J; junction bases left unmatched: 8. The CDR3 covers 15 residues. Per the germline V gene, CDR1 is KGHSH and CDR2 is LQKENI. Written as DNA, the CDR3 is TGTGCCAGCTCACCACCGACTAGCGGTACATTGGCGCAGTATTTT. It encodes CASSPPTSGTLAQYF.

This clone was seen only once. The chain joins TRBV7-5 to TRBJ2-7; TRBD1, as called in the table, went unchecked against the DNA. TRBV7-5 is tagged as a pseudogene. This CDR3 has 14 residues. The CDR3 protein is CVRSPGTFLYEQYV. In nucleotides, the CDR3 is TGTGTCAGAAGCCCCGGGACATTCCTCTACGAGCAGTACGTC.

The rearrangement links TRBV3-1 (or the pseudogene TRBV3-2) to TRBJ1-4; D gene ambiguous. Trimming shortened V by 5 bases and J by 4 bases, and 8 bases separated the two germline ends. Germline CDR1 reads LGHDT; CDR2 reads YNNKEL (reference sequence). This CDR3 is 13 amino acids long. CDR3 residues: CASSAGFNEKLFF. CDR3 bases: TGTGCCAGCAGCGCGGGATTTAATGAAAAACTGTTTTTT.

The rearrangement uses TRBV28 and TRBJ2-7, with TRBD2 identical over 9 bases. V trimming: 5 bases; J trimming: 2 bases; junction bases outside the gene matches: 7. CDR3 length equals 15 residues. The germline CDR1 and CDR2 sequences are MDHEN and SYDVKM. The CDR3 coding sequence is TGTGCCAGCAGTCCACCCAGCGGGGGGCCCTACGAGCAGTACGTC. Residues: CASSPPSGGPYEQYV.

This clone has only a few counts. The chain couples TRBV11-1 to TRBJ2-3; D is uncertain. The germline CDR1 and CDR2 sequences are SGHAT and FQDESV (reference sequence). Trimming shortened V by 0 bases and J by 4 bases, and 5 bases separated the two germline ends. The CDR3 length is 13 residues. The CDR3 DNA reads as TGTGCCAGCAGCTTAGCACGGGCAGATACGCAGTATTTT. This codes for CASSLARADTQYF.

The rearrangement uses TRBV30 and TRBJ1-4; no firm D call. The ends were cut back, 3 bases at V and 5 bases at J, with 13 bases in the middle. The CDR3 totals 14 residues. Germline V gene lookup returns CDR1 GTSNPN and CDR2 SVGIG (reference sequence). The DNA for the CDR3 is TGTGCCTGGAGAACCGCCGGGGTAAATGAAAAACTGTTTTTT. This codes for CAWRTAGVNEKLFF. Combining the CDR3 with reference TRBV30 and TRBJ1-4 gives the whole variable domain SQTIHQWPATLVQPVGSPLSLECTVEGTSNPNLYWYRQAAGRGLQLLFYSVGIGQISSEVPQNLSASRPQDRQFILSSKKLLLSDSGFYLCAWRTAGVNEKLFFGSGTQLSVL.

The chain combines TRBV6-6 with TRBJ2-4; D might be TRBD1 (5 bases). V lost 5 bases to trimming and J lost 0 bases, with 14 bases between them. Germline V gene sequence: CDR1 MNHNY, CDR2 SVGAGI (reference sequence). The CDR3 spans 16 residues. The CDR3 region is CASSLGRGQAKNIQYF. In nucleotides, the CDR3 is TGTGCCAGCAGTCTCGGTAGGGGCCAAGCCAAAAACATTCAGTACTTC.

The rearrangement uses TRBV7-2 and TRBJ2-3, with D perhaps TRBD2 (7 bases). The V gene's germline CDR1 is SGHTA and CDR2 FQGNSA. The V and J ends lost 1 base and 3 bases respectively, with 14 bases between them. The CDR3 extends over 16 amino acids. The CDR3 region has the DNA TGTGCCAGCAGCTTAGTGGGGGGGGCGGGTACAGATACGCAGTATTTT. This codes for CASSLVGGAGTDTQYF.

The rearrangement links TRBV2 to TRBJ1-6; possible D gene TRBD1, 6 bases. Germline-derived CDR1 and CDR2 are SNHLY and FYNNEI. The ends were cut back, 7 bases at V and 0 bases at J, with 10 bases in the middle. This CDR3 spans 15 amino acids. The DNA for the CDR3 is TGTGCCAGCAACCAGGACAGCTCCTATAATTCACCCCTCCACTTT. This sequence encodes CASNQDSSYNSPLHF.

The V call is TRBV3-1 (or the pseudogene TRBV3-2), the J call TRBJ2-3; 14 positions match TRBD2. The CDR3 consists of 17 residues. Losses at the gene ends were 4 bases for V and 6 bases for J; bases not matched to a gene: 9. Per the germline V gene, CDR1 is LGHDT and CDR2 is YNNKEL (reference sequence). Written as DNA, the CDR3 is TGTGCCAGCAGCCGCAGATCCGGGACTAGCGGGGGTGATACGCAGTATTTT. Its protein is CASSRRSGTSGGDTQYF.

The J gene is TRBJ2-2, the V gene TRBV3-1 (or the pseudogene TRBV3-2); TRBD1 agrees at 9 bases. The germline V gene encodes CDR1 LGHDT and CDR2 YNNKEL (reference sequence). Trimming cost V 1 base and J 3 bases; bases outside gene matches: 15. The CDR3 has 20 residues. The CDR3 region has the DNA TGTGCCAGCAGCCAAGGCTCATTGTGGGGACAGGGAGGGGACACCGGGGAGCTGTTTTTT. Protein product: CASSQGSLWGQGGDTGELFF.

The chain couples TRBV7-9 to TRBJ2-1, with TRBD1 identical over 8 bases. V was pared by 5 bases and J by 5 bases, with 5 bases of the junction left unmatched. Germline assignment: CDR1 SEHNR and CDR2 FQNEAQ (reference sequence). The CDR3 is 14 amino acids. This CDR3 reads CASSPGQVNNEQFF. Here the CDR3 DNA reads TGTGCCAGCAGCCCGGGACAGGTTAACAATGAGCAGTTCTTC.

This chain joins TRBV28 and TRBJ2-6; TRBD1 is a possible D gene (5 bases). Germline V gene sequence: CDR1 MDHEN, CDR2 SYDVKM. This CDR3 contains 17 residues. V was cut by 6 bases and J by 2 bases, with 17 bases left in between. The CDR3 loop is CASSPQGGKTGANVLTF. CDR3 coding DNA: TGTGCCAGCAGCCCCCAGGGCGGAAAGACTGGGGCCAACGTCCTGACTTTC.

The V gene is TRBV11-3, the J gene TRBJ2-1, with TRBD1 matching 10 bases. CDR3 length equals 13 residues. V lost 10 bases, J lost 9 bases, and 9 bases stayed unmatched. Per germline, CDR1 SGHNT and CDR2 YENEEA. Here the CDR3 reads CATSGTGDSEQFF. CDR3 in DNA: TGTGCCACGTCCGGGACAGGGGATTCTGAGCAGTTCTTC.

The chain uses TRBV10-1 and TRBJ1-5; D perhaps matches TRBD1 (5 bases). Germline V CDR1 and CDR2: WNHNN, SYGVQD (reference sequence). The CDR3 runs to 13 residues. V gave up 6 bases and J gave up 7 bases, with 13 bases separating them. The CDR3 bases are TGCGCCAGCAGCGACAGCGTCGGCCAGCCCCAGCATTTT. Residues: CASSDSVGQPQHF.

This clone was detected once. This rearrangement joins TRBV7-8 to TRBJ2-3; D unresolved. Germline assignment: CDR1 SGHVS and CDR2 FQNEAQ. This CDR3 contains 12 residues. V was trimmed by 3 bases and J by 5 bases, leaving 6 bases between them. The CDR3 spells CASSFSLDTQYF. For the CDR3, the DNA is TGTGCCAGCAGCTTTAGTTTAGATACGCAGTATTTT. The variable domain in full, completed from reference TRBV7-8 and TRBJ2-3, reads GAGVSQSPRYKVAKRGQDVALRCDPISGHVSLFWYQQALGQGPEFLTYFQNEAQLDKSGLPSDRFFAERPEGSVSTLKIQRTQQEDSAVYLCASSFSLDTQYFGPGTRLTVL.

This rearrangement joins TRBV7-9 to TRBJ2-5; D gene unclear. From germline, CDR1 is SEHNR and CDR2 FQNEAQ (reference sequence). The CDR3 length is 14 residues. The ends were cut back, 1 base at V and 2 bases at J, with 8 bases in the middle. The CDR3 spells CASSLGTQQETQYF. CDR3 DNA sequence: TGTGCCAGCAGCTTAGGTACACAACAAGAGACCCAGTACTTC.

The rearrangement links TRBV5-6 to TRBJ1-2, with D hard to call. Trimming took 4 bases from V and 0 from J, leaving 13 bases between them. This CDR3 is built from 15 residues. The germline V gene encodes CDR1 SGHDT and CDR2 YYEEEE. The CDR3 loop is CASSGRAATNYGYTF. DNA for the CDR3: TGTGCCAGCAGCGGGAGGGCAGCCACTAACTATGGCTACACCTTC. Drawing the rest from reference TRBV5-6 and TRBJ1-2, the complete variable domain is DAGVTQSPTHLIKTRGQQVTLRCSPKSGHDTVSWYQQALGQGPQFIFQYYEEEERQRGNFPDRFSGHQFPNYSSELNVNALLLGDSALYLCASSGRAATNYGYTFGSGTRLTVV.

This chain connects TRBV30 to TRBJ1-2, with D possibly matching TRBD1 (5 bases). CDR3 length equals 13 residues. The germline V gene encodes CDR1 GTSNPN and CDR2 SVGIG (reference sequence). Trimming stripped 2 bases from V and 8 bases from J, with 15 bases between. The CDR3, as DNA: TGTGCCTGGAGTCCCAAAGGGGTTGAGGGCTACACCTTC. It codes for CAWSPKGVEGYTF.

The chain uses TRBV2 and TRBJ1-2, with a weak D call TRBD1 (5 bases). V was pared by 6 bases and J by 1 base, with 9 bases between. Germline assignment: CDR1 SNHLY and CDR2 FYNNEI. The CDR3 totals 13 residues. CDR3 nucleotides: TGTGCCAGCAGCGCAGACAGTAACTATGGCTACACCTTC. Its protein is CASSADSNYGYTF.

This chain uses TRBV2 with TRBJ2-1; 7 bases are shared with TRBD1. Germline CDR1 is SNHLY and CDR2 is FYNNEI. The CDR3 consists of 14 residues. Trimming cost V 7 bases and J 1 base; bases outside gene matches: 4. The CDR3 loop reads CASIPGQSYNEQFF. The CDR3 DNA reads TGTGCCAGCATCCCGGGACAGTCCTACAATGAGCAGTTCTTC.